The 29 T cell receptor beta chains reported below all come from one sample, sequenced in a study of blood T cell repertoires in COVID-19. The protocol was immunoSEQ multiplex PCR, while the TCRdb copy is restricted to in-frame clones and leaves out a portion. The data show about 140,000 clones, with about 86% seen just once and 1.5% to 1.9% held by the top ten. Sequenced: peripheral blood. Receptors originate from a woman aged 55-69 years with acute or convalescent COVID-19.

This clone was recorded only once. The chain uses TRBV30 and TRBJ1-2; 7 nucleotides match TRBD1. Germline CDR1 GTSNPN, CDR2 SVGIG (reference sequence). After removal of 5 bases from V and 8 bases from J, the junction contained 2 bases not matched to a gene. This CDR3 comprises 10 residues. CDR3 region: CAWGGQGYTF. Written as DNA, the CDR3 is TGTGCCTGGGGGGGACAGGGCTACACCTTC.

This clone was observed a handful of times. This chain uses TRBV6-2 or TRBV6-3 with TRBJ2-3; 8 bases are shared with TRBD1. There are 17 residues in the CDR3. The V gene's germline CDR1 is MNHEY and CDR2 SVGEGT. Losses at the gene ends were 5 bases for V and 1 base for J; bases not matched to a gene: 11. CDR3 sequence reads: CASSSWQGARGTDTQYF. The CDR3 nucleotides are TGTGCCAGCAGTAGTTGGCAGGGGGCGAGGGGCACAGATACGCAGTATTTT.

The chain is built from TRBV30 and TRBJ1-3; TRBD1 agrees at 7 bases. The germline V gene encodes CDR1 GTSNPN and CDR2 SVGIG (reference sequence). The CDR3 is 14 residues long. V was pared by 1 base and J by 4 bases, with 4 bases of the junction left unmatched. The CDR3 coding sequence is TGTGCCTGGAGTGCCGGGACAGAAGGAAACACCATATATTTT. Residues: CAWSAGTEGNTIYF.

A single count supports this clone. The chain employs TRBV7-2 and TRBJ1-1; D ambiguous. CDR1 is SGHTA and CDR2 is FQGNSA in the germline V gene. Trimming pared 6 bases from V and 0 bases from J, leaving 11 bases between. CDR3 length: 14 residues. The CDR3 sequence is CASSFLGMNTEAFF. In DNA, the CDR3 is TGTGCCAGCAGTTTCCTCGGGATGAACACTGAAGCTTTCTTT.

The V call is TRBV28, the J call TRBJ2-7; 9 bases align to TRBD1. In germline, CDR1 is MDHEN, CDR2 SYDVKM. V shed 3 bases, J shed 1 base, and the junction held 7 bases outside the gene matches. The CDR3 sequence is 16 residues long. CDR3 nucleotides: TGTGCCAGCAGTTTCTTCTCGGGACAGGGTTCCTACGAGCAGTACTTC. This sequence encodes CASSFFSGQGSYEQYF.

This chain's CDR3 is CASSLPGRPSYNEQFF. The CDR3 coding sequence is TGTGCCAGCAGTCTCCCGGGGAGGCCCTCCTACAATGAGCAGTTCTTC. This chain links TRBV6-2 or TRBV6-3 with TRBJ2-1; D might be TRBD2 (6 bases). CDR3 length equals 16 residues. The germline V gene has CDR1 MNHEY and CDR2 SVGEGT. Trimming cost V 5 bases and J 0 bases, with 14 bases left between them.

This clone was observed a single time. The genes are TRBV30 and TRBJ1-5; D gene uncertain. V dropped 1 base and J dropped 0 bases, with 13 bases sitting between them. Germline lookup yields CDR1 GTSNPN and CDR2 SVGIG (reference sequence). The length of the CDR3 is 16 residues. The CDR3 DNA reads as TGTGCCTGGAGTGCCTATGGTGGTTATAGCAATCAGCCCCAGCATTTT. It is translated as CAWSAYGGYSNQPQHF.

The chain links TRBV30 to TRBJ2-1, with D unresolved. V shed 2 bases and J shed 10 bases, with 15 bases lying between them. The CDR3 spans 13 residues. Germline assignment: CDR1 GTSNPN and CDR2 SVGIG (reference sequence). The DNA of the CDR3 is TGTGCCTGGAGTCCCTCCCAACTCGGGGAGCAGTTCTTC. Amino acid sequence: CAWSPSQLGEQFF.

This clone was seen only once. This chain connects TRBV19 to TRBJ2-1, with TRBD2 matching 12 bases. The CDR3 loop spans 16 amino acids. The germline V gene encodes CDR1 LNHDA and CDR2 SQIVND (reference sequence). Unmatched junction bases numbered 11, after V lost 6 bases and J lost 8 bases. The CDR3 nucleotides are TGTGCCAGTAGGAGCTCTAGCGGGGGGGCAGGGCATGAGCAGTTCTTC. As protein: CASRSSSGGAGHEQFF.

The chain recombines TRBV6-6 with TRBJ1-5; no reliable D call. The germline V and J ends were trimmed by 5 bases and 3 bases, with 8 bases remaining between them. Germline V gene sequence: CDR1 MNHNY, CDR2 SVGAGI (reference sequence). The CDR3 extends over 13 amino acids. The CDR3 loop reads CASSTEVNQPQHF. Here the CDR3 DNA reads TGTGCCAGCAGTACCGAGGTCAATCAGCCCCAGCATTTT.

This chain joins TRBV4-1 and TRBJ1-1; D is uncertain. Germline values: CDR1 MGHRA, CDR2 YSYEKL. The CDR3 loop spans 13 amino acids. The V and J ends lost 1 base and 11 bases respectively, with 14 bases between them. The CDR3 DNA sequence: TGCGCCAGCAGCCAAGTCTTGGGCGGAGGGGCTTTCTTT. Amino acid sequence: CASSQVLGGGAFF.

The V call is TRBV29-1, the J call TRBJ2-3; 8 bases align to TRBD2. CDR1 is SQVTM and CDR2 is ANQGSEA in the germline V gene. CDR3 size: 13 residues. The V and J ends lost 8 bases and 5 bases, in that order; junction bases with no gene match: 9. The DNA for the CDR3 is TGCAGCTTCGGGACTAGTTTGGGAGATACGCAGTATTTT. It codes for CSFGTSLGDTQYF.

The CDR3 here is CASSSNPTGTDTQYF. DNA of the CDR3: TGTGCCAGCAGCTCCAACCCGACAGGCACAGATACGCAGTATTTT. V is TRBV11-2 and J is TRBJ2-3; D is possibly TRBD1 (5 bases). The CDR3 is 15 amino acids. Between the trimmed V and J ends, which lost 4 bases and 1 base, there was a span of 12 bases. Germline values: CDR1 SGHAT, CDR2 FQNNGV.

Points on this clone: Other DNA sequences in the sample encode the same CDR3. The chain combines TRBV19 with TRBJ1-3; D possibly corresponds to TRBD1 (5 bases). CDR3 length: 15 amino acids. Germline V gene data show CDR1 as LNHDA and CDR2 as SQIVND (reference sequence). V lost 1 base and J lost 4, with 11 bases in between. This CDR3 reads CASSIGAGPGNTIYF. CDR3 nucleotide sequence: TGTGCCAGTAGTATAGGAGCAGGGCCCGGAAACACCATATATTTT.

This clone was seen more than once but under ten times. The chain combines TRBV29-1 with TRBJ2-3; D not resolved. This CDR3 has 10 amino acids. Trimming took off 3 bases at V and 5 bases at J, with 3 bases between the two ends. CDR1 is SQVTM and CDR2 is ANQGSEA in the germline V gene. CDR3 bases: TGCAGCGTTGATATAGATACGCAGTATTTT. It yields the protein CSVDIDTQYF.

The chain carries TRBV19 and TRBJ1-2; D may be TRBD1 (6 bases). The CDR3 is made up of 15 amino acids. V lost 3 bases and J lost 4, with 15 bases in between. Germline V lookup: CDR1 LNHDA, CDR2 SQIVND (reference sequence). The DNA of the CDR3 is TGTGCCAGTAGTATCTTGGGGGCTGGCTCCTATGGCTACACCTTC. Its protein product is CASSILGAGSYGYTF.

The chain uses TRBV27 and TRBJ2-7; TRBD1 might be the D (5 bases). Germline lookup yields CDR1 MNHEY and CDR2 SMNVEV (reference sequence). V lost 2 bases and J lost 2, with 10 bases in between. This CDR3 comprises 14 residues. The CDR3 nucleotides are TGTGCCAGCAGTTTAAATACAGGCCCCTACGAGCAGTACTTC. Translation gives CASSLNTGPYEQYF.

V and J are TRBV4-1 and TRBJ2-5; D not certain. The germline CDR1 and CDR2 sequences are MGHRA and YSYEKL. V gave up 4 bases and J gave up 1 base, with 10 bases separating them. The CDR3 extends over 14 amino acids. CDR3 sequence (DNA): TGCGCCAGCAGCCGACAAAGTATCCAAGAGACCCAGTACTTC. Protein sequence: CASSRQSIQETQYF.

The gene calls are TRBV27 and TRBJ1-5; D is uncertain. CDR3 length equals 13 residues. V lost 2 bases and J 6 bases, leaving 8 bases between the germline ends. Germline V CDR1 and CDR2: MNHEY, SMNVEV (reference sequence). CDR3 in amino acids: CASSLTRLQPQHF. CDR3 DNA sequence: TGTGCCAGCAGTTTAACCAGGCTTCAGCCCCAGCATTTT.

This chain uses TRBV12-3 or TRBV12-4 with TRBJ2-7; 7 nucleotides agree with TRBD2. The CDR3 runs 13 residues. Trimming cost V 3 bases and J 4 bases; bases outside gene matches: 3. The CDR3 loop reads CASSFSGGYEQYF. Written as DNA, the CDR3 is TGTGCCAGCAGTTTTTCCGGGGGGTACGAGCAGTACTTC.

This sequence joins TRBV2 and TRBJ2-5, with D tentatively TRBD1 (5 bases). Trimming took 3 bases from V and 5 from J, leaving 25 bases between them. This CDR3 has 18 amino acids. CDR1 and CDR2 from the germline V gene are SNHLY and FYNNEI. This CDR3 reads CASSDISLRASTEETQYF. The CDR3 DNA is TGTGCCAGCAGTGATATATCTCTCAGGGCCTCGACCGAGGAGACCCAGTACTTC.

This chain joins TRBV3-1 (or the pseudogene TRBV3-2) and TRBJ1-1; 8 bases fit TRBD1. CDR1 and CDR2 from the germline V gene are LGHDT and YNNKEL (reference sequence). The length of the CDR3 is 15 residues. V shed 1 base, J shed 7 bases, and the junction held 8 bases outside the gene matches. CDR3 bases: TGTGCCAGCAGCCAAGCGCGGACAGGGAATAATGAAGCTTTCTTT. It translates to CASSQARTGNNEAFF.

The CDR3: CASTPRVELANYGYTF. In DNA, the CDR3 is TGTGCCAGCACCCCCCGGGTAGAGCTGGCGAACTATGGCTACACCTTC. The chain couples TRBV7-9 to TRBJ1-2, with no clear D. The CDR3 length is 16 residues. From germline, CDR1 is SEHNR and CDR2 FQNEAQ (reference sequence). Trimming took off 7 bases at V and 2 bases at J, with 20 bases between the two ends.

This rearrangement joins TRBV5-8 to TRBJ2-1; no clear D. Germline V gene data show CDR1 as SGHTS and CDR2 as YDEGEE. V lost 1 base and J 9 bases, leaving 11 bases between the germline ends. The CDR3 consists of 13 residues. The CDR3 here is CASSLYWSGEQFF. The CDR3 nucleotides read TGTGCCAGCAGCTTGTATTGGTCCGGTGAGCAGTTCTTC. The full variable domain, with the rest looked up from reference TRBV5-8 and TRBJ2-1, is EAGVTQSPTHLIKTRGQQATLRCSPISGHTSVYWYQQALGLGLQFLLWYDEGEERNRGNFPPRFSGRQFPNYSSELNVNALELEDSALYLCASSLYWSGEQFFGPGTRLTVL.

Only a few counts were recorded for this clone. The CDR3 loop is CASSFTGDGNQPQHF. DNA for the CDR3: TGTGCCAGCAGCTTCACAGGGGATGGCAATCAGCCCCAGCATTTT. The chain carries TRBV5-5 and TRBJ1-5; 7 bases are a match to TRBD1. CDR1 is SGHKS, CDR2 YYEKEE, per germline (reference sequence). J was trimmed by 2 bases and V by 2 bases; bases with no gene match: 4. CDR3 length: 15 amino acids. Variable domain in full (rest from reference TRBV5-5 and TRBJ1-5): DAGVTQSPTHLIKTRGQQVTLRCSPISGHKSVSWYQQVLGQGPQFIFQYYEKEERGRGNFPDRFSARQFPNYSSELNVNALLLGDSALYLCASSFTGDGNQPQHFGDGTRLSIL.

This chain uses TRBV30 with TRBJ2-3, with TRBD2 identical over 7 bases. This CDR3 region has 13 residues. V shed 8 bases, J shed 0 bases, and the junction held 5 bases outside the gene matches. Germline V gene data show CDR1 as GTSNPN and CDR2 as SVGIG (reference sequence). The CDR3 nucleotides are TGTGCCCTACTAGCGCTTAGCACAGATACGCAGTATTTT. The encoded protein is CALLALSTDTQYF.

The chain combines TRBV27 with TRBJ1-1; no firm D call. The CDR3 runs to 13 residues. Germline CDR1 MNHEY, CDR2 SMNVEV (reference sequence). Trimming stripped 4 bases from V and 0 bases from J, with 6 bases between. The CDR3 protein is CASSSLLNTEAFF. As DNA, the CDR3 is TGTGCCAGCAGTTCACTGCTGAACACTGAAGCTTTCTTT.

The chain recombines TRBV15 with TRBJ2-5; D might be TRBD2 (6 bases). This CDR3 region has 15 residues. CDR1 LNHNV and CDR2 YYDKDF come from the germline V gene (reference sequence). V lost 0 bases and J lost 2, with 10 bases in between. The CDR3 here is CATSRDPRGQETQYF. The CDR3 DNA reads as TGTGCCACCAGCAGAGATCCTCGGGGGCAAGAGACCCAGTACTTC.

This clone is a singleton in its sample. V gene TRBV7-9 combines with J gene TRBJ2-3; D possibly corresponds to TRBD2 (6 bases). V was cut by 3 bases and J by 1 base, with 17 bases left in between. The CDR3 length is 17 residues. From germline, CDR1 is SEHNR and CDR2 FQNEAQ (reference sequence). The CDR3 here is CASSFSLERARTDTQYF. CDR3 nucleotides: TGTGCCAGCAGCTTTTCCCTGGAGCGGGCACGCACAGATACGCAGTATTTT. Using reference TRBV7-9 and TRBJ2-3 for the parts outside the CDR3, the full variable domain is DTGVSQNPRHKITKRGQNVTFRCDPISEHNRLYWYRQTLGQGPEFLTYFQNEAQLEKSRLLSDRFSAERPKGSFSTLEIQRTEQGDSAMYLCASSFSLERARTDTQYFGPGTRLTVL.